The next 15 T cell receptor beta chains were all read from a single sample in a study of T cell repertoires in cytomegalovirus infection. TCRdb itself ran the reads through MiXCR, one entry per CDR3 protein. The sample shows fewer than 1,000,000 distinct CDR3 sequences, roughly 31% of them seen only once. These receptors' targets are unknown. Sequences were derived from cultured CD8+ T cells from PBMCs, sampled from culture after CMV antigen stimulation. The receptors were sampled from a human donor in good health (CMV status not recorded). Some clones in this sample may be carry-over from other donors' samples.

The V call is TRBV6-5, the J call TRBJ1-2, with no clear D. The CDR3 extends over 12 amino acids. V dropped 8 bases and J dropped 4 bases, with 11 bases sitting between them. CDR1 and CDR2 from the germline V gene are MNHEY and SVGAGI. The CDR3 sequence is CASGIQLYGYTF. The CDR3, as DNA: TGTGCCAGCGGAATACAGCTCTATGGCTACACCTTC.

This clonotype was seen more than once but under ten times. The J gene is TRBJ1-4, the V gene TRBV2, with no clear D. Trimming cost V 7 bases and J 5 bases, with 8 bases left between them. CDR3 length equals 12 residues. The germline V gene has CDR1 SNHLY and CDR2 FYNNEI. The CDR3 loop reads CASTGSNEKLFF. The CDR3 DNA reads as TGTGCCAGCACCGGGTCCAATGAAAAACTGTTTTTT.

This clonotype was observed a handful of times. The V and J genes are TRBV7-8 and TRBJ2-2; no definite D call. The CDR3 is 14 amino acids. The V and J ends lost 8 bases and 4 bases respectively, with 14 bases between them. CDR1 SGHVS and CDR2 FQNEAQ come from the germline V gene. The CDR3: CASPRVGFTGELFF. DNA for the CDR3: TGTGCCAGCCCCCGAGTGGGGTTCACCGGGGAGCTGTTTTTT.

This chain links TRBV4-3 with TRBJ1-6; D is possibly TRBD1 (5 bases). This CDR3 has 18 amino acids. The V gene's germline CDR1 is LGHNA and CDR2 YSLEER. V shed 4 bases and J shed 0 bases, with 16 bases lying between them. The CDR3 DNA sequence: TGCGCCAGCAGCCGAGAGACAGCCATCGACTCCTATAATTCACCCCTCCACTTT. This codes for CASSRETAIDSYNSPLHF.

The V and J genes are TRBV12-3 or TRBV12-4 and TRBJ2-1; 9 bases are shared with TRBD1. CDR3 length: 14 residues. The V segment lost 7 bases and the J segment 8 bases; nucleotides outside the gene matches: 9. The DNA for the CDR3 is TGTGCCAGCAAGACCGGGACAGGGCGCTATGAGCAGTTCTTC. This gives the protein CASKTGTGRYEQFF.

The J gene is TRBJ2-1, the V gene TRBV15; 9 bases are a match to TRBD1. The V and J ends lost 5 bases and 7 bases, in that order; junction bases with no gene match: 15. CDR3 length: 17 residues. Germline lookup yields CDR1 LNHNV and CDR2 YYDKDF (reference sequence). CDR3 region: CATSGRDRVIFMNEQFF. CDR3 DNA: TGTGCCACCAGCGGACGGGACAGGGTAATATTCATGAATGAGCAGTTCTTC.

V usage is TRBV7-6 and J usage is TRBJ2-5; D ambiguous. CDR1 is SGHVS, CDR2 FNYEAQ, per germline. CDR3 length equals 13 residues. Trimming stripped 3 bases from V and 5 bases from J, with 10 bases between. The CDR3 nucleotides read TGTGCCAGCAGCTTCCCGACCGGGGAGACCCAGTACTTC. It yields the protein CASSFPTGETQYF.

The rearrangement links TRBV6-2 or TRBV6-3 to TRBJ2-2; 10 nucleotides match TRBD2. The CDR3 has 23 amino acids. Trimming at V came to 2 bases and at J to 0 bases, leaving 21 bases not matched to a gene. The germline V gene has CDR1 MNHEY and CDR2 SVGEGT. CDR3 bases: TGTGCCAGCAGTTACAGACTTTGGGCTAGGTCTAGCGGGGGACTAACGAACACCGGGGAGCTGTTTTTT. It codes for CASSYRLWARSSGGLTNTGELFF.

There are a few counts of this clonotype. V gene TRBV7-9 combines with J gene TRBJ2-3; D remains ambiguous. Trimming cost V 8 bases and J 3 bases, with 18 bases left between them. This CDR3 is 15 amino acids long. Germline CDR1 SEHNR, CDR2 FQNEAQ (reference sequence). CDR3 sequence reads: CASVTDGSPTDTQYF. CDR3 DNA sequence: TGTGCCAGCGTGACTGACGGCAGCCCAACAGATACGCAGTATTTT. Together with reference TRBV7-9 and TRBJ2-3, the CDR3 gives the full variable domain: DTGVSQNPRHKITKRGQNVTFRCDPISEHNRLYWYRQTLGQGPEFLTYFQNEAQLEKSRLLSDRFSAERPKGSFSTLEIQRTEQGDSAMYLCASVTDGSPTDTQYFGPGTRLTVL.

Turning to this clonotype: Because it lacks the conserved phenylalanine or tryptophan at the end, this CDR3 is likely a read error. This chain links TRBV9 with TRBJ1-4; D not resolved. Between the trimmed V and J ends, which lost 3 bases and 5 bases, there was a span of 2 bases. The CDR3 spans 11 residues. Germline V gives CDR1 SGDLS, CDR2 YYNGEE. CDR3 sequence (DNA): TGTGCCAGCAGCGGCAATGAAAAACTGTTTTCT. It specifies CASSGNEKLFS.

The chain joins TRBV27 to TRBJ2-2; no clear D. The CDR3 runs to 16 residues. In germline, CDR1 is MNHEY, CDR2 SMNVEV (reference sequence). V was pared by 2 bases and J by 3 bases, with 13 bases between. CDR3 region: CASSLRAPAYTGELFF. CDR3 nucleotide sequence: TGTGCCAGCAGTTTAAGGGCTCCCGCCTACACCGGGGAGCTGTTTTTT.

This clonotype was recorded a few times. V is TRBV7-3 and J is TRBJ2-1, with TRBD1 identical over 9 bases. CDR3 length equals 15 residues. V was clipped by 5 bases and J by 3 bases; unmatched bases: 5. From germline, CDR1 is SGHTA and CDR2 FQGTGA. In DNA form, the CDR3 reads TGTGCCAGCAGCGATCCGGGACAGGGCTACAATGAGCAGTTCTTC. Residues: CASSDPGQGYNEQFF. Drawing the rest from reference TRBV7-3 and TRBJ2-1, the complete variable domain is GAGVSQTPSNKVTEKGKYVELRCDPISGHTALYWYRQSLGQGPEFLIYFQGTGAADDSGLPNDRFFAVRPEGSVSTLKIQRTERGDSAVYLCASSDPGQGYNEQFFGPGTRLTVL.

This clonotype turned up a few times. J is TRBJ2-3 and V is TRBV6-6; unclear D gene. Germline CDR1 and CDR2: MNHNY and SVGAGI (reference sequence). The V end lost 0 bases, the J end lost 2 bases, and 9 bases lay between the germline ends. CDR3 size: 15 residues. The CDR3 DNA follows: TGTGCCAGCAGTTACTCGATGGGGAACACAGATACGCAGTATTTT. Its protein is CASSYSMGNTDTQYF.

V and J are TRBV7-9 and TRBJ2-3, with 8 positions matching TRBD1. The CDR3 is 14 amino acids. From germline, CDR1 is SEHNR and CDR2 FQNEAQ (reference sequence). Losses at the gene ends were 8 bases for V and 4 bases for J; bases not matched to a gene: 8. The CDR3 DNA follows: TGTGCCAGCCAGGGGGCAGGGGGGTCAGATACGCAGTATTTT. Translated, it gives CASQGAGGSDTQYF.

Only a few counts were recorded for this clonotype. The gene calls are TRBV19 and TRBJ2-1, with 8 bases aligning to TRBD2. With 1 base clipped from V and 6 bases from J, the junction kept 5 bases outside the gene matches. This CDR3 is 15 amino acids long. Germline V gene lookup returns CDR1 LNHDA and CDR2 SQIVND (reference sequence). The CDR3 nucleotides are TGTGCCAGTAGTATAGTCGGGGGGGATTTCAATGAGCAGTTCTTC. Encoded protein: CASSIVGGDFNEQFF.